Below are 15 T cell receptor beta chains sequenced from a single sample in a study of OX40 agonist ivuxolimab in advanced cancers. TCRdb's copy holds only in-frame clones and misses some; the assay was immunoSEQ multiplex PCR. The data contain under 110,000 clones, 90% of them seen just once; the ten biggest clones take up about 0.48%. The sequencing used CD4+ or CD8+ T cells sorted from blood, collected in a trial of the OX40 agonist ivuxolimab. These TCRs come from an adult with an advanced solid tumor such as melanoma, head and neck, liver or kidney cancer.

V is TRBV6-5 and J is TRBJ2-5, with 7 bases identical to TRBD1. The V gene end was trimmed by 6 bases and the J gene end by 1 base; junction bases not matched to a gene: 8. The CDR3 length is 15 residues. The V gene's germline CDR1 is MNHEY and CDR2 SVGAGI. The CDR3 spells CASRDATGTQETQYF. The DNA of the CDR3 is TGTGCCAGCAGAGACGCGACAGGGACCCAAGAGACCCAGTACTTC.

The rearrangement links TRBV9 to TRBJ2-7; either TRBD1 or TRBD2 may supply D (5 bases each). The length of the CDR3 is 15 residues. Per the germline V gene, CDR1 is SGDLS and CDR2 is YYNGEE. The ends were cut back, 3 bases at V and 0 bases at J, with 13 bases in the middle. The CDR3 region is CASSAGTFSSYEQYF. Here the CDR3 DNA reads TGTGCCAGCAGCGCCGGGACGTTTAGCTCCTACGAGCAGTACTTC.

The chain recombines TRBV6-9 with TRBJ2-1; no clear D. Between the trimmed V and J ends, which lost 3 bases and 4 bases, there was a span of 10 bases. The CDR3 contains 14 residues. Germline loops: CDR1 MNHGY, CDR2 SVAAGI. CDR3: CASSYSTGYNEQFF. CDR3 DNA: TGTGCCAGCAGTTACTCGACCGGGTACAATGAGCAGTTCTTC.

The rearrangement uses TRBV7-9 and TRBJ1-2; D ambiguous. Trimming pared 2 bases from V and 6 bases from J, leaving 13 bases between. Germline assignment: CDR1 SEHNR and CDR2 FQNEAQ (reference sequence). The CDR3 totals 14 residues. CDR3 protein: CASSLLVTKDGYTF. For the CDR3, the DNA is TGTGCCAGCAGCTTATTGGTGACAAAGGATGGCTACACCTTC. Combining the CDR3 with reference TRBV7-9 and TRBJ1-2 gives the whole variable domain DTGVSQNPRHKITKRGQNVTFRCDPISEHNRLYWYRQTLGQGPEFLTYFQNEAQLEKSRLLSDRFSAERPKGSFSTLEIQRTEQGDSAMYLCASSLLVTKDGYTFGSGTRLTVV.

The V gene is TRBV5-4, the J gene TRBJ1-2; D is perhaps TRBD1 (5 bases). The V and J ends lost 4 bases and 5 bases respectively, with 15 bases between them. CDR1 is SGHNT and CDR2 is YYREEE in the germline V gene (reference sequence). The CDR3 loop spans 14 amino acids. The CDR3 DNA sequence: TGTGCCAGCAGCCCTCGGACACTTGATTATGGCTACACCTTC. The encoded protein is CASSPRTLDYGYTF. The full variable domain, rest sourced from reference TRBV5-4 and TRBJ1-2, is ETGVTQSPTHLIKTRGQQVTLRCSSQSGHNTVSWYQQALGQGPQFIFQYYREEENGRGNFPPRFSGLQFPNYSSELNVNALELDDSALYLCASSPRTLDYGYTFGSGTRLTVV.

The rearrangement links TRBV10-3 to TRBJ2-1; TRBD1 matches at 8 bases. V shed 7 bases, J shed 4 bases, and the junction held 3 bases outside the gene matches. The length of the CDR3 is 13 residues. Germline lookup yields CDR1 ENHRY and CDR2 SYGVKD. In nucleotides, the CDR3 is TGTGCCATCACGGGGACAGGTTACAATGAGCAGTTCTTC. Residues: CAITGTGYNEQFF.

CDR3 bases: TGTGCCAGCAGCTTGGGGCAGGGGTTAGGTGGCTACACCTTC. It translates to CASSLGQGLGGYTF. The V gene is TRBV5-6, the J gene TRBJ1-2; D possibly corresponds to TRBD1 (6 bases). From germline, CDR1 is SGHDT and CDR2 YYEEEE. Trimming took off 0 bases at V and 7 bases at J, with 13 bases between the two ends. The length of the CDR3 is 14 residues.

This clone was found a few times. V and J are TRBV11-2 and TRBJ2-5, with D unclear. Germline-derived CDR1 and CDR2 are SGHAT and FQNNGV. The CDR3 is 13 amino acids. V dropped 6 bases and J dropped 1 base, with 9 bases sitting between them. CDR3 bases: TGTGCCAGCAGGAGCTGGATCCAAGAGACCCAGTACTTC. The encoded protein is CASRSWIQETQYF.

The CDR3 spells CASSVGQPTDTQYF. CDR3 bases: TGTGCCAGCAGTGTGGGACAGCCCACAGATACGCAGTATTTT. V is TRBV25-1 and J is TRBJ2-3; the match to TRBD1 covers 7 bases. Germline V gene sequence: CDR1 MGHDK, CDR2 SYGVNS. The CDR3 extends over 14 amino acids. The junction had 3 bases not matched to a gene; V was cut back by 4 bases and J by 2 bases.

The chain uses TRBV5-4 and TRBJ2-1; 10 positions match TRBD2. Trimming cost V 0 bases and J 0 bases; bases outside gene matches: 3. This CDR3 region has 17 residues. CDR1 is SGHNT and CDR2 is YYREEE in the germline V gene (reference sequence). This CDR3 reads CASSLGAGGPSYNEQFF. CDR3 sequence (DNA): TGTGCCAGCAGCTTGGGAGCGGGGGGGCCCTCCTACAATGAGCAGTTCTTC.

The chain joins TRBV6-5 to TRBJ1-5, with D hard to call. The V end was cut by 5 bases, the J end by 0 bases, with 11 bases between. The CDR3 length is 15 residues. The germline gives CDR1 MNHEY, CDR2 SVGAGI. CDR3 nucleotides: TGTGCCAGCAGTGCGGAGATCTATAGCAATCAGCCCCAGCATTTT. This gives the protein CASSAEIYSNQPQHF.

The rearrangement joins TRBV6-5 to TRBJ2-3; TRBD2 agrees at 7 bases. CDR3 length: 14 residues. V lost 6 bases and J lost 3; bases outside the gene matches: 6. Germline lookup yields CDR1 MNHEY and CDR2 SVGAGI. In nucleotides, the CDR3 is TGTGCCAGCAGGAGGGAGGGAACAACAGATACGCAGTATTTT. It encodes CASRREGTTDTQYF.

This clone was seen a single time. The chain uses TRBV2 and TRBJ1-5; TRBD1 matches at 10 bases. This CDR3 region has 15 residues. The V and J ends lost 4 bases and 4 bases, in that order; junction bases with no gene match: 4. From germline, CDR1 is SNHLY and CDR2 FYNNEI. The CDR3 bases are TGTGCCAGCAGTGGACAGGGGGCAATTAATCAGCCCCAGCATTTT. Translation: CASSGQGAINQPQHF.

This rearrangement joins TRBV19 to TRBJ1-2, with 12 bases identical to TRBD1. With 3 bases clipped from V and 4 bases from J, the junction kept 3 bases outside the gene matches. The CDR3 totals 15 residues. Germline CDR1 LNHDA, CDR2 SQIVND (reference sequence). The CDR3: CASSMGTGGLYGYTF. CDR3 bases: TGTGCCAGTAGTATGGGGACAGGGGGCCTCTATGGCTACACCTTC.

This clone has just one count. The V and J genes are TRBV10-3 and TRBJ1-1, with D possibly being TRBD1 (6 bases). Trimming removed 3 bases at V and 3 bases at J, with 8 bases between. This CDR3 region has 13 residues. Germline assignment: CDR1 ENHRY and CDR2 SYGVKD. CDR3 DNA sequence: TGTGCCATCAGTGACAAGGGGGACACTGAAGCTTTCTTT. Translated: CAISDKGDTEAFF.